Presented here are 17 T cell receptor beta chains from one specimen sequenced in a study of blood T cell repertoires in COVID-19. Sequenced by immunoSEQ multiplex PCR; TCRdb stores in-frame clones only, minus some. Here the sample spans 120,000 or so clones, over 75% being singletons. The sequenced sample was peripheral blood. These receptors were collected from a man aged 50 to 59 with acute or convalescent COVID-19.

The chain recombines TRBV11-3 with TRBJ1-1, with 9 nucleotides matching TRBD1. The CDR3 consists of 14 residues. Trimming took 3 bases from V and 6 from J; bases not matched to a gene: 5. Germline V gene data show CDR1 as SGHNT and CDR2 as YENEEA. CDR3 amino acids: CASSFRDRVSEAFF. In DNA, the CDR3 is TGTGCCAGCAGCTTCCGGGACAGGGTCTCTGAAGCTTTCTTT.

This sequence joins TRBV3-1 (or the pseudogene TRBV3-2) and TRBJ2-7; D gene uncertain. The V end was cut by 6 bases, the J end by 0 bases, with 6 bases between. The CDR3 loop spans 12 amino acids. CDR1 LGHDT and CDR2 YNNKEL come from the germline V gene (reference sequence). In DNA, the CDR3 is TGTGCCAGCAGTCGGTACTCCTACGAGCAGTACTTC. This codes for CASSRYSYEQYF.

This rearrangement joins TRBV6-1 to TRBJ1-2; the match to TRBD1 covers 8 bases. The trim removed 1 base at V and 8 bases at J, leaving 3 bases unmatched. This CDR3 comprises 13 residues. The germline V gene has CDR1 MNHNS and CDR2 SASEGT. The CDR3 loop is CASSEGTGFGYTF. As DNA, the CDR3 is TGTGCCAGCAGTGAAGGGACAGGGTTCGGCTACACCTTC.

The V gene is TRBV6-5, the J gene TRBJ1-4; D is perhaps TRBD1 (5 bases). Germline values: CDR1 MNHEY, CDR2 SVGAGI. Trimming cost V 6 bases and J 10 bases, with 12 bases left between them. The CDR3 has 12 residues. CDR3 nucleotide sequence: TGTGCCAGCAGGGAGGGGTCGGGAAAACTGTTTTTT. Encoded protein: CASREGSGKLFF.

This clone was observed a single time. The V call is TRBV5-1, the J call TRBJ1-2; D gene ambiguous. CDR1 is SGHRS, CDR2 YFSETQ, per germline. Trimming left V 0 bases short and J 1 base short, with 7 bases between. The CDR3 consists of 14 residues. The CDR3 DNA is TGCGCCAGCAGCTTGGTCGGGGTTAACTATGGCTACACCTTC. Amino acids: CASSLVGVNYGYTF. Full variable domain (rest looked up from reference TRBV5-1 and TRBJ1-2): KAGVTQTPRYLIKTRGQQVTLSCSPISGHRSVSWYQQTPGQGLQFLFEYFSETQRNKGNFPGRFSGRQFSNSRSEMNVSTLELGDSALYLCASSLVGVNYGYTFGSGTRLTVV.

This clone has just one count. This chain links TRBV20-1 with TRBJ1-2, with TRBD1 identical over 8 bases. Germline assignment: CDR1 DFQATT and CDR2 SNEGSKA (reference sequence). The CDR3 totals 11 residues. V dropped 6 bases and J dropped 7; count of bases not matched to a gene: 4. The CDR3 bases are TGCAGTGCCAATACAGGGGGTGGCTACACCTTC. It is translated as CSANTGGGYTF.

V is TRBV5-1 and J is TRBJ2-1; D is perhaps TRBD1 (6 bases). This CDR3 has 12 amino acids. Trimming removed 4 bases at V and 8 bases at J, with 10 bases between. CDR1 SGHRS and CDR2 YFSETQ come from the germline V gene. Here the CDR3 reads CASSQQGYEQFF. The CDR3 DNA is TGCGCCAGCAGCCAACAGGGTTATGAGCAGTTCTTC. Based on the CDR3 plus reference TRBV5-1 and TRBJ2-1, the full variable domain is KAGVTQTPRYLIKTRGQQVTLSCSPISGHRSVSWYQQTPGQGLQFLFEYFSETQRNKGNFPGRFSGRQFSNSRSEMNVSTLELGDSALYLCASSQQGYEQFFGPGTRLTVL.

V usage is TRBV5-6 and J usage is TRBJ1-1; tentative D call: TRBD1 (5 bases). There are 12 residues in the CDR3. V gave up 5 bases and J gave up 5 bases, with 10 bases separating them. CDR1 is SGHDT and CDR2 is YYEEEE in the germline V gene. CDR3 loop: CASRSQGTEAFF. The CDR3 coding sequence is TGTGCCAGCAGGTCCCAGGGTACTGAAGCTTTCTTT.

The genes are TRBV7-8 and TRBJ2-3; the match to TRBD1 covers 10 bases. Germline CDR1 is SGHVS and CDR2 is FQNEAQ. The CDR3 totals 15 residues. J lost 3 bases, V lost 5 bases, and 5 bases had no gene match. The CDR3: CASSPTGGGTDTQYF. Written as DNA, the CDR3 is TGTGCCAGCAGCCCGACAGGGGGCGGAACAGATACGCAGTATTTT.

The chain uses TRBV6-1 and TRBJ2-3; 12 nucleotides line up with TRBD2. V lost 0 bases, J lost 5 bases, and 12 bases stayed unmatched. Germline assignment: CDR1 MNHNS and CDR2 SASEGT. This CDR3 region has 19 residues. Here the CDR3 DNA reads TGTGCCAGCAGTGAAGCAGGCCTAAGACTAGCGGGAGTGGGAGATACGCAGTATTTT. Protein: CASSEAGLRLAGVGDTQYF.

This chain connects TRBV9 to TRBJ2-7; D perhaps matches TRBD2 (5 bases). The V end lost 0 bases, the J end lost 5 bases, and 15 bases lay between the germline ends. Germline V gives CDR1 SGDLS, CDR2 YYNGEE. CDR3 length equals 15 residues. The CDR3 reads CASSVDLATVNEQYF. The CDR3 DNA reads TGTGCCAGCAGCGTAGATCTAGCTACGGTCAACGAGCAGTACTTC.

CDR3 in amino acids: CSVAFRGMNTEAFF. CDR3 nucleotide sequence: TGCAGCGTTGCTTTTAGGGGTATGAACACTGAAGCTTTCTTT. V gene TRBV29-1 combines with J gene TRBJ1-1, with D possibly being TRBD1 (5 bases). This CDR3 has 14 residues. V lost 4 bases, J lost 0 bases, and 12 bases lay in between. Germline CDR1 and CDR2: SQVTM and ANQGSEA. Combining the CDR3 with reference TRBV29-1 and TRBJ1-1 gives the whole variable domain SAVISQKPSRDICQRGTSLTIQCQVDSQVTMMFWYRQQPGQSLTLIATANQGSEATYESGFVIDKFPISRPNLTFSTLTVSNMSPEDSSIYLCSVAFRGMNTEAFFGQGTRLTVV.

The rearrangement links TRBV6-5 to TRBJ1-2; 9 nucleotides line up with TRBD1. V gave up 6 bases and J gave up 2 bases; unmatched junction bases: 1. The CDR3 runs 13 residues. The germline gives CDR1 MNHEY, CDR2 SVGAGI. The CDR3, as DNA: TGTGCCAGCAGCGGGACAGGGAACTATGGCTACACCTTC. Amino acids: CASSGTGNYGYTF.

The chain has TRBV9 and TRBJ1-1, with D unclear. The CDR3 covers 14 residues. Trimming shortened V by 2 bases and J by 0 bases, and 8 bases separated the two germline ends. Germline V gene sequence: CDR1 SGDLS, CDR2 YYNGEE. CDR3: CASSVREVNTEAFF. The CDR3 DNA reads TGTGCCAGCAGCGTGCGGGAAGTGAACACTGAAGCTTTCTTT.

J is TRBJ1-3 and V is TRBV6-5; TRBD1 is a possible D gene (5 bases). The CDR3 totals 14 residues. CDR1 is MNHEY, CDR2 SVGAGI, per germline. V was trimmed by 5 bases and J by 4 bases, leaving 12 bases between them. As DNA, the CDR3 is TGTGCCAGCAGTCAGACCCAGGGCGGAAACACCATATATTTT. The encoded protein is CASSQTQGGNTIYF.

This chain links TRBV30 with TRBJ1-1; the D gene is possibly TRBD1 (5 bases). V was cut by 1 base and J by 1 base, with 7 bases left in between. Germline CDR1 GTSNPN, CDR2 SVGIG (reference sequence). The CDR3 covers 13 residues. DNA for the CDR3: TGTGCCTGGAGTGAGGGGTGGAACACTGAAGCTTTCTTT. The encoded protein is CAWSEGWNTEAFF.

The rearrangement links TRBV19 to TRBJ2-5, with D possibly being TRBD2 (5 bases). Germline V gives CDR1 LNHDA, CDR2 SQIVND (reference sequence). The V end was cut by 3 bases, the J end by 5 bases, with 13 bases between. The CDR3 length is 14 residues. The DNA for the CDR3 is TGTGCCAGTAGTATTCGAGGGCGCGGGGAGACCCAGTACTTC. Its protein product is CASSIRGRGETQYF.